This TCR beta chain was documented in a study of control samples from healthy donors and cancer patients. Trimming took 5 bases from V and 5 from J, leaving 15 bases between them. Germline V lookup: CDR1 SGHVS, CDR2 FQNEAQ. The CDR3 has 15 residues. Sequencing was performed with immunoSEQ multiplex PCR; in TCRdb, only in-frame clones are kept and a portion is missing. The sample yields about 88,000 clones, 85% to 95% seen once. The source of this sequence is a man between 18 and 29 years old in good health. Input material: blood. V and J are TRBV7-8 and TRBJ1-4, with D uncertain. CDR3 protein: CASSPSPELNEKLFF. For the CDR3, the DNA is TGTGCCAGCAGCCCTAGTCCAGAGCTCAATGAAAAACTGTTTTTT.